This record looks at one T cell receptor (beta chain) sequence and its context. V was shortened by 6 bases and J by 8 bases, with 11 bases between the two germline ends. This CDR3 contains 12 residues. The sample originates from a study of blood T cell repertoires in COVID-19. The method was immunoSEQ multiplex PCR; TCRdb's version includes in-frame clones alone and lacks a portion of them. The sample consists of around 88,000 clones, more than 70% of them appearing once. Source material: peripheral blood. The source of this sequence is an elderly woman with acute or convalescent COVID-19. The V call is TRBV12-3 or TRBV12-4, the J call TRBJ2-1; no clear D. CDR3 coding DNA: TGTGCCAGCAGGAACCCGGGTTATGAGCAGTTCTTC. Amino acids: CASRNPGYEQFF.